Below are 23 T cell receptor beta chains sequenced from a single sample in a study of cytomegalovirus exposure and HLA in healthy donors. This PCR relied on a set of 60 Vbeta primers and 13 Jbeta primers. Libraries were prepared by immunoSEQ multiplex PCR; TCRdb keeps only in-frame clonotypes and omits some of them. The table lists over 110,000 clones, 73% of them singletons. The sample consisted of PBMCs. These receptors came from a woman aged 40 to 50 in good health and CMV-seronegative.

This chain connects TRBV6-5 to TRBJ2-6; maybe TRBD2 (7 bases). Germline V lookup: CDR1 MNHEY, CDR2 SVGAGI. This CDR3 contains 15 residues. Trimming stripped 5 bases from V and 4 bases from J, with 12 bases between. Here the CDR3 DNA reads TGTGCCAGCAGTAGGGGGGGGCGGGGGGCCAACGTCCTGACTTTC. Translation gives CASSRGGRGANVLTF.

The genes are TRBV13 and TRBJ2-2; 8 bases line up with TRBD2. CDR1 and CDR2 (germline): PRHDT, FYEKMQ (reference sequence). The CDR3 totals 16 residues. V lost 4 bases to trimming and J lost 3 bases; unmatched junction nucleotides: 7. CDR3 nucleotides: TGTGCCAGCAGCTCCCGGGTAGCGGGGTACACCGGGGAGCTGTTTTTT. The encoded protein is CASSSRVAGYTGELFF.

This clone was seen a few times. The chain links TRBV2 to TRBJ1-1; 8 bases align to TRBD1. The trim removed 9 bases at V and 0 bases at J, leaving 18 bases unmatched. CDR1 and CDR2 from the germline V gene are SNHLY and FYNNEI. The CDR3 extends over 18 amino acids. The CDR3 coding sequence is TGTGCCAGTAGGACAGGGAATTCAAAGTTCTACATGAACACTGAAGCTTTCTTT. Protein: CASRTGNSKFYMNTEAFF.

V gene TRBV5-6 combines with J gene TRBJ1-1; D call uncertain. This CDR3 comprises 16 residues. Germline-derived CDR1 and CDR2 are SGHDT and YYEEEE. Between the trimmed V and J ends, which lost 4 bases and 0 bases, there was a span of 16 bases. For the CDR3, the DNA is TGTGCCAGCAGCAGAGCCACAGAATCGTTGAACACTGAAGCTTTCTTT. This sequence encodes CASSRATESLNTEAFF.

The V call is TRBV5-4, the J call TRBJ2-1; 7 positions match TRBD1. This CDR3 comprises 16 residues. V shed 5 bases and J 8 bases; nucleotides not matched to a gene: 16. Germline values: CDR1 SGHNT, CDR2 YYREEE (reference sequence). CDR3 protein: CASSTGANSFTDEQFF. CDR3 DNA sequence: TGTGCCAGCAGTACAGGGGCGAACTCTTTTACGGATGAGCAGTTCTTC.

V usage is TRBV19 and J usage is TRBJ1-5; the D is unclear. CDR3 length: 13 residues. With 4 bases removed from V and 8 bases from J, the gap between germline ends came to 12 bases. Germline values: CDR1 LNHDA, CDR2 SQIVND (reference sequence). The CDR3 is CASSRPPGEPQHF. The DNA of the CDR3 is TGTGCCAGTAGTAGACCCCCCGGGGAGCCCCAGCATTTT.

The chain couples TRBV5-1 to TRBJ1-3; TRBD1 matches 7 bases. Germline V gene sequence: CDR1 SGHRS, CDR2 YFSETQ. V was clipped by 7 bases and J by 0 bases; unmatched bases: 1. The length of the CDR3 is 13 residues. This CDR3 is CASQGDSGNTIYF. The CDR3 bases are TGCGCCAGCCAGGGGGACTCTGGAAACACCATATATTTT.

The V gene is TRBV7-9, the J gene TRBJ2-1; 9 nucleotides match TRBD2. The CDR3 is 18 residues long. Losses at the gene ends were 5 bases for V and 7 bases for J; bases not matched to a gene: 18. Germline V lookup: CDR1 SEHNR, CDR2 FQNEAQ (reference sequence). The CDR3 bases are TGTGCCAGCAGCCCCCCCGGGGCGGGGGGGCCGGGTGGAAATGAGCAGTTCTTC. It yields the protein CASSPPGAGGPGGNEQFF.

In its sample, this clone was seen once. The V call is TRBV7-8, the J call TRBJ2-1; D possibly corresponds to TRBD1 (6 bases). V was pared by 4 bases and J by 4 bases, with 14 bases between. CDR1 SGHVS and CDR2 FQNEAQ come from the germline V gene. The CDR3 sequence is 15 residues long. CDR3 in DNA: TGTGCCAGCAGCTATTCCGGGACAACTTACAATGAGCAGTTCTTC. It translates to CASSYSGTTYNEQFF.

V gene TRBV5-8 combines with J gene TRBJ2-3, with a weak D call TRBD1 (7 bases). This CDR3 is 14 amino acids long. CDR1 is SGHTS and CDR2 is YDEGEE in the germline V gene. With 4 bases removed from V and 6 bases from J, the gap between germline ends came to 15 bases. CDR3 DNA sequence: TGTGCCAGCAGCGCGGGACAGTGGGCGGATACGCAGTATTTT. Its protein product is CASSAGQWADTQYF.

CDR3 sequence reads: CASSYRGGNTGELFF. The CDR3 DNA sequence: TGTGCCAGCAGCTACAGGGGGGGGAACACCGGGGAGCTGTTTTTT. This rearrangement joins TRBV7-2 to TRBJ2-2; TRBD1 might be the D (8 bases). CDR1 is SGHTA and CDR2 is FQGNSA in the germline V gene. V was pared by 4 bases and J by 1 base, with 10 bases between. The CDR3 runs 15 residues.

CDR3 sequence reads: CASSLVTGDTEAFF. The CDR3 DNA sequence: TGTGCCAGCAGCTTGGTGACAGGGGACACTGAAGCTTTCTTT. The chain combines TRBV5-4 with TRBJ1-1; TRBD1 agrees at 8 bases. The V and J ends lost 0 bases and 3 bases, in that order; junction bases with no gene match: 1. Per germline, CDR1 SGHNT and CDR2 YYREEE (reference sequence). The CDR3 consists of 14 residues. The full variable domain, rest sourced from reference TRBV5-4 and TRBJ1-1, is ETGVTQSPTHLIKTRGQQVTLRCSSQSGHNTVSWYQQALGQGPQFIFQYYREEENGRGNFPPRFSGLQFPNYSSELNVNALELDDSALYLCASSLVTGDTEAFFGQGTRLTVV.

The chain uses TRBV7-2 and TRBJ1-2; D unresolved. V was cut by 0 bases and J by 0 bases, with 8 bases left in between. Per the germline V gene, CDR1 is SGHTA and CDR2 is FQGNSA. The CDR3 covers 15 residues. The chain's CDR3 is CASSLANNPNYGYTF. Written as DNA, the CDR3 is TGTGCCAGCAGCTTAGCGAACAACCCTAACTATGGCTACACCTTC.

V usage is TRBV27 and J usage is TRBJ1-6; TRBD1 matches 8 bases. V gave up 4 bases and J gave up 7 bases; unmatched junction bases: 3. The CDR3 length is 14 residues. Germline loops: CDR1 MNHEY, CDR2 SMNVEV (reference sequence). The CDR3 bases are TGTGCCAGCAGTTGGACAGGGTTGAATTCACCCCTCCACTTT. This gives the protein CASSWTGLNSPLHF.

This clone was detected only a few times. This chain connects TRBV15 to TRBJ2-2; 9 bases are a match to TRBD1. The J segment lost 4 bases and the V segment lost 0 bases, leaving 9 bases of the junction unmatched. The germline V gene encodes CDR1 LNHNV and CDR2 YYDKDF (reference sequence). The CDR3 length is 18 residues. The CDR3: CATSRDRAHRGRTGELFF. The DNA of the CDR3 is TGTGCCACCAGCAGAGATCGAGCCCACAGGGGGCGCACCGGGGAGCTGTTTTTT.

This chain connects TRBV7-6 to TRBJ2-1, with D perhaps matching TRBD1 (6 bases). The CDR3 consists of 18 residues. Per the germline V gene, CDR1 is SGHVS and CDR2 is FNYEAQ. V gave up 5 bases and J gave up 0 bases, with 20 bases separating them. In DNA form, the CDR3 reads TGTGCCAGCAGCATACGACCCAGGACAGTCTACTCCTACAATGAGCAGTTCTTC. Protein product: CASSIRPRTVYSYNEQFF.

CDR3 sequence (DNA): TGCAGCGTTGCCACAGGCACTGAAGCTTTCTTT. It encodes CSVATGTEAFF. V is TRBV29-1 and J is TRBJ1-1; the D gene is possibly TRBD1 (5 bases). Germline-derived CDR1 and CDR2 are SQVTM and ANQGSEA. V lost 4 bases, J lost 4 bases, and 7 bases lay in between. The CDR3 covers 11 residues.

The rearrangement joins TRBV14 to TRBJ1-2; 7 bases map to TRBD1. V shed 1 base and J 0 bases; nucleotides not matched to a gene: 2. Germline V lookup: CDR1 SGHDN, CDR2 FVKESK. The CDR3 is 15 residues long. In nucleotides, the CDR3 is TGTGCCAGCAGCCAAGGCGGGACAGCTAACTATGGCTACACCTTC. It encodes CASSQGGTANYGYTF.

A few counts support this clone. The chain has TRBV2 and TRBJ1-1; no clear D gene. Trimming removed 3 bases from V and 3 bases from J, with 8 bases in between. The CDR3 contains 13 residues. Germline-derived CDR1 and CDR2 are SNHLY and FYNNEI. In nucleotides, the CDR3 is TGTGCCAGCAGTGACTCGGCGGACACTGAAGCTTTCTTT. Protein product: CASSDSADTEAFF.

This clone was counted a few times. The chain combines TRBV15 with TRBJ1-1; 9 positions agree with TRBD1. The CDR3 loop spans 16 amino acids. In germline, CDR1 is LNHNV, CDR2 YYDKDF (reference sequence). V was clipped by 0 bases and J by 5 bases; unmatched bases: 7. CDR3 protein: CATSREGGQGTTEAFF. In nucleotides, the CDR3 is TGTGCCACCAGCAGAGAAGGGGGACAGGGCACGACTGAAGCTTTCTTT.

This clone has just one count. The chain combines TRBV5-4 with TRBJ2-3; no definite D call. CDR1 SGHNT and CDR2 YYREEE come from the germline V gene (reference sequence). Trimming shortened V by 4 bases and J by 0 bases, and 12 bases separated the two germline ends. This CDR3 comprises 15 residues. The CDR3 sequence: CASSPPELSTDTQYF. CDR3 DNA: TGTGCCAGCAGCCCCCCCGAGCTAAGCACAGATACGCAGTATTTT. Filled out from reference TRBV5-4 and TRBJ2-3, the complete variable domain reads ETGVTQSPTHLIKTRGQQVTLRCSSQSGHNTVSWYQQALGQGPQFIFQYYREEENGRGNFPPRFSGLQFPNYSSELNVNALELDDSALYLCASSPPELSTDTQYFGPGTRLTVL.

This clone has more than one count but fewer than ten. The V gene is TRBV5-6, the J gene TRBJ2-5; perhaps TRBD2 as D (6 bases). CDR3 length: 13 amino acids. Germline CDR1 reads SGHDT; CDR2 reads YYEEEE. Trimming pared 0 bases from V and 7 bases from J, leaving 10 bases between. CDR3 nucleotide sequence: TGTGCCAGCAGCTTGGCAGAGGGAGGGACCCAGTACTTC. Protein sequence: CASSLAEGGTQYF.

J is TRBJ2-5 and V is TRBV2; 9 bases agree with TRBD2. With V trimmed by 8 bases and J by 10 bases, 5 bases remained unmatched. Germline V gives CDR1 SNHLY, CDR2 FYNNEI. The CDR3 covers 11 residues. The CDR3 DNA follows: TGTGCCAGCTCCCCTAGCGGGAACCAGTACTTC. This encodes CASSPSGNQYF.